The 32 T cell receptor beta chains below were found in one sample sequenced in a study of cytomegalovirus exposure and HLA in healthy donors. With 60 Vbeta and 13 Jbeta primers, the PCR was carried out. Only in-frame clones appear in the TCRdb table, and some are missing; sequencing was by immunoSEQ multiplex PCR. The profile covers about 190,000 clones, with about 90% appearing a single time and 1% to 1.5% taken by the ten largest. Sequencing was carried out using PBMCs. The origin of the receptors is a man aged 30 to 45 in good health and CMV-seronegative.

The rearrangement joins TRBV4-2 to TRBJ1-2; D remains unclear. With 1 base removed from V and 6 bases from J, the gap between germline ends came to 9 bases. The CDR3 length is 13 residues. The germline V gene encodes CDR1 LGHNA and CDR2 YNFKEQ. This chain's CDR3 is CASSQGARDGYTF. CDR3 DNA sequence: TGTGCCAGCAGCCAAGGTGCGCGCGATGGCTACACCTTC.

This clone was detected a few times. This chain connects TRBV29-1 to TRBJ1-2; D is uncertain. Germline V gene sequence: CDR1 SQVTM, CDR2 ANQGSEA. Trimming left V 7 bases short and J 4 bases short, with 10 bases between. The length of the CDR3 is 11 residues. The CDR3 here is CSGDIGYGYTF. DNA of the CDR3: TGCAGCGGAGACATCGGCTATGGCTACACCTTC.

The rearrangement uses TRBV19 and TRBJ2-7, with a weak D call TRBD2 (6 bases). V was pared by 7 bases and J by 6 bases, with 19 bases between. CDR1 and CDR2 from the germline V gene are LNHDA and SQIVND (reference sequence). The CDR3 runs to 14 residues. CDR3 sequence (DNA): TGTGCCAGTACCCTAGGGACTGGGTTTGGCGAGCAGTACTTC. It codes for CASTLGTGFGEQYF.

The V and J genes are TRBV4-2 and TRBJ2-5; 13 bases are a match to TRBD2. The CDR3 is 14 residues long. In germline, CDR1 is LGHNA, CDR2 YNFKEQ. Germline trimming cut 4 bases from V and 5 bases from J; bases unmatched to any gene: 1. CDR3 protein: CASSPGLAGETQYF. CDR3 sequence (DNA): TGTGCCAGCAGCCCGGGACTAGCGGGGGAGACCCAGTACTTC.

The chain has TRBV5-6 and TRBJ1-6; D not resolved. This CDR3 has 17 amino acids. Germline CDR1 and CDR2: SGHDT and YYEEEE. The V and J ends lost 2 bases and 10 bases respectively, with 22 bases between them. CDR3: CASSFVSGFKVGSPLHF. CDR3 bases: TGTGCCAGCAGCTTTGTTTCGGGGTTTAAGGTCGGGTCACCCCTCCACTTT. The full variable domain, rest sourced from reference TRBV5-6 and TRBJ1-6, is DAGVTQSPTHLIKTRGQQVTLRCSPKSGHDTVSWYQQALGQGPQFIFQYYEEEERQRGNFPDRFSGHQFPNYSSELNVNALLLGDSALYLCASSFVSGFKVGSPLHFGNGTRLTVT.

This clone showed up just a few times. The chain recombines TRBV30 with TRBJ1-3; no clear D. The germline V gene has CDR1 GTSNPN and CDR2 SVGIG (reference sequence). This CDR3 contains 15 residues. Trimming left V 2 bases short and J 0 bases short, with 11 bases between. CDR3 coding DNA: TGTGCCTGGAGTAGCGAACGTAACTCTGGAAACACCATATATTTT. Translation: CAWSSERNSGNTIYF.

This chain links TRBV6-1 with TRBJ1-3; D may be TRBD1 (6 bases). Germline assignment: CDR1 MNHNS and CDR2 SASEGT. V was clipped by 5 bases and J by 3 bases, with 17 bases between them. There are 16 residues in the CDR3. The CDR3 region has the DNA TGTGCCAGCAGTAAAGGGGGGCGCGCATATGGAAACACCATATATTTT. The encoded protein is CASSKGGRAYGNTIYF.

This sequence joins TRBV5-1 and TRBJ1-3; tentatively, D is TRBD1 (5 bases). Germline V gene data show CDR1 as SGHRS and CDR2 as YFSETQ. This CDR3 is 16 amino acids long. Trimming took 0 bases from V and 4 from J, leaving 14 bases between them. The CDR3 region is CASSLDRGGDGNTIYF. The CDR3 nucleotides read TGCGCCAGCAGCTTGGATCGGGGGGGAGACGGAAACACCATATATTTT.

The CDR3 bases are TGTGCCAGTAGCGGGGGGCAAATCGACGAGCAGTACTTC. Its protein product is CASSGGQIDEQYF. The J gene is TRBJ2-7, the V gene TRBV19, with D possibly TRBD2 on 7 matching bases. The CDR3 sequence is 13 residues long. Germline V lookup: CDR1 LNHDA, CDR2 SQIVND (reference sequence). V shed 6 bases and J shed 5 bases, with 14 bases lying between them.

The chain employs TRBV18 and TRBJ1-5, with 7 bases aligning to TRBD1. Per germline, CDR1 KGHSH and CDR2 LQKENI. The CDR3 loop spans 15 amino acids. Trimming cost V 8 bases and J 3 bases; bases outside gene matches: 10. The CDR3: CASTRQGSSNQPQHF. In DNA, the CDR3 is TGTGCCAGCACCCGACAGGGAAGTTCCAATCAGCCCCAGCATTTT.

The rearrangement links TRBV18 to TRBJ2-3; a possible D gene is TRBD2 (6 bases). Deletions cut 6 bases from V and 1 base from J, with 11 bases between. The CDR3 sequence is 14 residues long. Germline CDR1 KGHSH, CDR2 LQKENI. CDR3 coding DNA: TGTGCCAGCTCGGCTAGCGAACGCACAGATACGCAGTATTTT. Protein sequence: CASSASERTDTQYF.

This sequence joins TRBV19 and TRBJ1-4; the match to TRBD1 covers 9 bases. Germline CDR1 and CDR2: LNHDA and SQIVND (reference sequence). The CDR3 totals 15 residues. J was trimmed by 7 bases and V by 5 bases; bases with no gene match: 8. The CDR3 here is CASSSGTGSPEKLFF. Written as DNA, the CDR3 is TGTGCCAGTAGTTCCGGGACAGGGTCCCCTGAAAAACTGTTTTTT.

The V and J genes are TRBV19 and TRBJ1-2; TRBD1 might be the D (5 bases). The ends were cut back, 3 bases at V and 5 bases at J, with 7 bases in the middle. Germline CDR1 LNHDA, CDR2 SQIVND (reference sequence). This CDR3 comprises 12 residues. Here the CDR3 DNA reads TGTGCCAGTAGTATTCAGGGATATGGCTACACCTTC. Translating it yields CASSIQGYGYTF.

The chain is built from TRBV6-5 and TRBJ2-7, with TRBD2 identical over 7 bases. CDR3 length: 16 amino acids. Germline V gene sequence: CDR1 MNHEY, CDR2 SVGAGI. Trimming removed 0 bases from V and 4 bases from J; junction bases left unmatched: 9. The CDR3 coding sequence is TGTGCCAGCAGTTACTCGCCCAGCGGGATTAGGTACGAGCAGTACTTC. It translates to CASSYSPSGIRYEQYF.

In DNA, the CDR3 is TGTGCCAGCAGCGATCCTATGTGGAGACATGAGCAGTTCTTC. Translation: CASSDPMWRHEQFF. This chain connects TRBV11-2 to TRBJ2-1; D is ambiguous. This CDR3 spans 14 amino acids. Germline values: CDR1 SGHAT, CDR2 FQNNGV. V was shortened by 5 bases and J by 8 bases, with 16 bases between the two germline ends.

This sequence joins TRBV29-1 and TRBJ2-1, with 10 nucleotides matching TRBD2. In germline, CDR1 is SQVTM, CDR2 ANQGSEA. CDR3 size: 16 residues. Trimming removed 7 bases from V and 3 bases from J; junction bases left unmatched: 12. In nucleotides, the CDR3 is TGCAGCGACCACCGCCCGGGACTAGCGAGCTACAATGAGCAGTTCTTC. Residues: CSDHRPGLASYNEQFF.

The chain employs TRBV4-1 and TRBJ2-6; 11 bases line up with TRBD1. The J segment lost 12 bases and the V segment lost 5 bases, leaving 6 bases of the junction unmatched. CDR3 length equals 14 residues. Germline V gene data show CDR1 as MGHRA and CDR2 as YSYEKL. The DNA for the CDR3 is TGCGCCAGCAGCACCGGGACAGGGGGTAGCGTCCTGACTTTC. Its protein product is CASSTGTGGSVLTF.

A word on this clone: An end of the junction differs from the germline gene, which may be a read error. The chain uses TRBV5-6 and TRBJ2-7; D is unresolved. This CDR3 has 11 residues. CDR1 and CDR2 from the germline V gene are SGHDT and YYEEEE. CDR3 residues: CASSLADIVRF. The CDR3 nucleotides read TGTGCCAGCAGCTTGGCTGACATAGTCCGATTC.

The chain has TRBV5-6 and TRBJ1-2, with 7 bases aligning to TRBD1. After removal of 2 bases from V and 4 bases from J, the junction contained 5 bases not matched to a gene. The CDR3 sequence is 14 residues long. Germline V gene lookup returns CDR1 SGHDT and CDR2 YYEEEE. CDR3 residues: CASSFDRAPYGYTF. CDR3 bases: TGTGCCAGCAGCTTCGACAGGGCCCCCTATGGCTACACCTTC.

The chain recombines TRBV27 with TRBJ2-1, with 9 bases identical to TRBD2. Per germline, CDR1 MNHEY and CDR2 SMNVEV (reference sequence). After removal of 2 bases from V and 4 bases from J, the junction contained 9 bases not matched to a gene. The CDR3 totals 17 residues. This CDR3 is CASSLAAGGIPYNEQFF. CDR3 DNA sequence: TGTGCCAGCAGTTTAGCAGCGGGAGGCATTCCTTACAATGAGCAGTTCTTC.

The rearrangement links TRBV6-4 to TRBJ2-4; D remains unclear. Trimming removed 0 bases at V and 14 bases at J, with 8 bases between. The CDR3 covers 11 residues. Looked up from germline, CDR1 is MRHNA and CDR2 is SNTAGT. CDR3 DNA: TGTGCCAGCAGTGACTCGACGAGGAAGTACTTC. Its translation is CASSDSTRKYF.

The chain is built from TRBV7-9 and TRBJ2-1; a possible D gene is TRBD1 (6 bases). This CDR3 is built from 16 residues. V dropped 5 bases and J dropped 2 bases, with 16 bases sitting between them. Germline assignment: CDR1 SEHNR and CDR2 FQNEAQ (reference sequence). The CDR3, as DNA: TGTGCCAGCAGCCTCCGTCAGGGGTTCCCCTACAATGAGCAGTTCTTC. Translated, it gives CASSLRQGFPYNEQFF.

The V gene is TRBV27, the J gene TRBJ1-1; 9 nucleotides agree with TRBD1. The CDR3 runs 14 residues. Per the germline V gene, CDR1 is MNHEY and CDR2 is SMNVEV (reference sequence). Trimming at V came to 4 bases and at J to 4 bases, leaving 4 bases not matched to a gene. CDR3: CASSSPGQGTEAFF. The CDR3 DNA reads TGTGCCAGCAGTTCTCCGGGACAGGGCACTGAAGCTTTCTTT.

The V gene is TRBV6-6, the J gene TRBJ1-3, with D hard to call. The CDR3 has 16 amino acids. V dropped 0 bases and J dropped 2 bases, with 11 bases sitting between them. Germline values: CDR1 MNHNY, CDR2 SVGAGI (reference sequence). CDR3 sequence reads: CASSYSVDGAGNTIYF. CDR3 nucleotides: TGTGCCAGCAGTTACTCGGTCGACGGGGCTGGAAACACCATATATTTT.

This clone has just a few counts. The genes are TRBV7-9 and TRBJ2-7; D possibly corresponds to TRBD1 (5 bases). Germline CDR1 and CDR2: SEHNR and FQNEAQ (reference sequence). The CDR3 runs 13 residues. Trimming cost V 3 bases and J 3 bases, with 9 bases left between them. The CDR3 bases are TGTGCCAGCAGCTTCGACAGAGGCTACGAGCAGTACTTC. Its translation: CASSFDRGYEQYF.

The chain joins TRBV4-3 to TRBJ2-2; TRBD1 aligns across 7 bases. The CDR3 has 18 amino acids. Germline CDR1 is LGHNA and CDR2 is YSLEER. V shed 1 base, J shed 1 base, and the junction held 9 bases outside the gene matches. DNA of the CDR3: TGCGCCAGCAGCCAAGGGGTGACAGGGCAGCGGAACACCGGGGAGCTGTTTTTT. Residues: CASSQGVTGQRNTGELFF.

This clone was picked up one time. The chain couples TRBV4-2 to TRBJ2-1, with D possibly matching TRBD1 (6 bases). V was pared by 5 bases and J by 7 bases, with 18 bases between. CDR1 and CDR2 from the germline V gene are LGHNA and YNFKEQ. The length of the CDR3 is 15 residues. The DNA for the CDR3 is TGTGCCAGCAGCACCCGCCGGGACACCGGGAATGAGCAGTTCTTC. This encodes CASSTRRDTGNEQFF.

CDR3: CASGSGSLSYEQYF. The DNA of the CDR3 is TGTGCCAGCGGTAGCGGGAGCCTCTCCTACGAGCAGTACTTC. This sequence joins TRBV2 and TRBJ2-7, with TRBD2 matching 9 bases. Germline V gives CDR1 SNHLY, CDR2 FYNNEI. J gave up 0 bases and V 8 bases, and 5 bases lay outside the gene matches. This CDR3 region has 14 residues.

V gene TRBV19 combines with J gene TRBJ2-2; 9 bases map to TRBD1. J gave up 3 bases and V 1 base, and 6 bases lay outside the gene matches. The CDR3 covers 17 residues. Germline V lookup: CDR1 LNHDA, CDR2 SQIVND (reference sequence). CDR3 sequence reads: CASSIGIGQGYTGELFF. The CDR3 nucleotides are TGTGCCAGTAGTATAGGGATCGGACAGGGGTACACCGGGGAGCTGTTTTTT.

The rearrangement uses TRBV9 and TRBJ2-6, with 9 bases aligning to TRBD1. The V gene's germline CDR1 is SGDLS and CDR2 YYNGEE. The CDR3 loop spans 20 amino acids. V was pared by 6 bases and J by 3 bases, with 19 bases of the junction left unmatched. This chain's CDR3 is CASKGPAGTGSGGGANVLTF. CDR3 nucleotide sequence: TGTGCCAGCAAAGGGCCGGCGGGGACAGGGAGTGGAGGTGGGGCCAACGTCCTGACTTTC.

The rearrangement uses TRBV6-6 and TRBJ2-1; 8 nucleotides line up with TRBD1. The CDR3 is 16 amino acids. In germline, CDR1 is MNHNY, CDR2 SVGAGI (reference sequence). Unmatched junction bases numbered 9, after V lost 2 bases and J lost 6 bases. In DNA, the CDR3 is TGTGCCAGCAGTTACCCCCAGGGACAGGAAGGCAATGAGCAGTTCTTC. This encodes CASSYPQGQEGNEQFF.

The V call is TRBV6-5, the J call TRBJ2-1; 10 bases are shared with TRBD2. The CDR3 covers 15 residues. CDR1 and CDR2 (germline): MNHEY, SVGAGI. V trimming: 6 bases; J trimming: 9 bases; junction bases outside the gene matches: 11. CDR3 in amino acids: CASRTGLAGALEQFF. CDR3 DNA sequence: TGTGCCAGCAGGACAGGTCTAGCGGGAGCACTTGAGCAGTTCTTC.